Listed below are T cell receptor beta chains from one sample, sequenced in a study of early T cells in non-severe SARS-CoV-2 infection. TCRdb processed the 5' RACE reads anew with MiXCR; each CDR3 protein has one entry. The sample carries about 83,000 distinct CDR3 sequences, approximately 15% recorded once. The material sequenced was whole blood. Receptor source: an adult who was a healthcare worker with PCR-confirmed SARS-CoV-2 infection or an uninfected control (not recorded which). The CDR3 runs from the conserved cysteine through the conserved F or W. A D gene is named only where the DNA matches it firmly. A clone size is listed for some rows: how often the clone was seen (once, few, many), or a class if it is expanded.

TGTGCCAGCAGCTTAGTTCTAGCGGGGGCAGAGACCCAGTACTTC | CASSLVLAGAETQYF | TRBJ2-5 | TRBD2 | TRBV7-9 | few
TGCGCCAGCAGCTTGGGACAGGGATGGACCTACAATGAGCAGTTCTTC | CASSLGQGWTYNEQFF | TRBJ2-1 | TRBD1 | TRBV5-1 | many
TGTGCCAGCATCGACGACAATGAGCAGTTCTTC | CASIDDNEQFF | TRBJ2-1 | NA | TRBV7-9 | many
TGTGCCAGCAGCTTAGCGATGACAGGGTCTGGCTACACCTTC | CASSLAMTGSGYTF | TRBJ1-2 | TRBD1 | TRBV7-8 | few
TGTGCCAGCAGGCTACAGGGGTGGAACACTGAAGCTTTCTTT | CASRLQGWNTEAFF | TRBJ1-1 | TRBD1 | TRBV12-3/TRBV12-4 | once
TGTGCCAGCAGTTACGCCAGGGGTGATTCACCCCTCCACTTT | CASSYARGDSPLHF | TRBJ1-6 | NA | TRBV6-5 | few
TGCGCCAGCAGGCAGGGATACAATGAGCAGTTCTTC | CASRQGYNEQFF | TRBJ2-1 | NA | TRBV4-1 | few
TGTGCCAGCAGTTCGGACGGGGCACGGCCCCAGCATTTT | CASSSDGARPQHF | TRBJ1-5 | NA | TRBV12-3/TRBV12-4 | many
TGCAGTGCTCCGAGGGGGGCTGAAGCTTTCTTT | CSAPRGAEAFF | TRBJ1-1 | NA | TRBV20-1 | few
TGCGCCAGCTTAGGGGTTCCCGGGGAGCTGTTTTTT | CASLGVPGELFF | TRBJ2-2 | NA | TRBV5-1 | many
TGTGCCAGCAGCTCGGCTAGCGGGGGGGCCTGGGAGACCCAGTACTTC | CASSSASGGAWETQYF | TRBJ2-5 | TRBD2 | TRBV7-2 | few
TGTGCCAGCAGCTTAGTGAGGGAGACCCAGTACTTC | CASSLVRETQYF | TRBJ2-5 | NA | TRBV11-2 | NA
TGTGCCATCACCAAAGGGGAGGGCGGAAGAGATGGCTACACCTTC | CAITKGEGGRDGYTF | TRBJ1-2 | NA | TRBV10-3 | few
TGTGCCAGCAGTCACAGTCGGGTAGCTTTCTTT | CASSHSRVAFF | TRBJ1-1 | NA | TRBV6-1 | many
TGTGCCAGCACGAGGACTAGCTACGAGCAGTACTTC | CASTRTSYEQYF | TRBJ2-7 | TRBD2 | TRBV2 | many
TGTGCCACCAGCAGAGTCCCGGGACTAGCGGGGCAGATAGATACGCAGTATTTT | CATSRVPGLAGQIDTQYF | TRBJ2-3 | TRBD2 | TRBV15 | many
TGTGCCAGCAGCCACTCACGGGGAGCGGGGGGAGGTCAAGAGACCCAGTACTTC | CASSHSRGAGGGQETQYF | TRBJ2-5 | TRBD2 | TRBV7-9 | few
TGCACCGTTAGCGGGGGGGGGACAGATACGCAGTATTTT | CTVSGGGTDTQYF | TRBJ2-3 | TRBD2 | TRBV20-1 | few
TGTACCAGCAGCAAATCAGGGCAGGGCGTGAACACTGAAGCTTTCTTT | CTSSKSGQGVNTEAFF | TRBJ1-1 | NA | TRBV21-1 | NA
TGCGCCAGCAGCCAAGAGGGGAGCTCTGGAAACACCATATATTTT | CASSQEGSSGNTIYF | TRBJ1-3 | NA | TRBV4-3 | few
TGTGCCAGCAGCGCGCGACAGGGGTCTTACACAGATACGCAGTATTTT | CASSARQGSYTDTQYF | TRBJ2-3 | TRBD1 | TRBV7-2 | NA
TGTGCCAGCAGCTTAGCACAGTCCAATGAAAAACTGTTTTTT | CASSLAQSNEKLFF | TRBJ1-4 | NA | TRBV7-9 | NA
TGTGCCAGCAGCCCCCAGACAGGGGAAGGGGAGCAGTACTTC | CASSPQTGEGEQYF | TRBJ2-7 | TRBD1 | TRBV7-2 | many
TGTGCCAGCAGTTACAGTCGGACAGGTGGTCTCGGGGCCAACGTCCTGACTTTC | CASSYSRTGGLGANVLTF | TRBJ2-6 | TRBD1 | TRBV6-2/TRBV6-3 | once
TGTGCCAGCAGTGAATATGGCAGGGGCGGCTCACCCCTCCACTTT | CASSEYGRGGSPLHF | TRBJ1-6 | NA | TRBV25-1 | many
TGTGCCAGCAGTTACTACCGGGACAGGGACGATGGCTACACCTTC | CASSYYRDRDDGYTF | TRBJ1-2 | TRBD1 | TRBV28 | few
TGCAGTGGGGGCTACATAGCCGGCCGGAGTGTGACCCAGTACTTC | CSGGYIAGRSVTQYF | TRBJ2-5 | NA | TRBV20-1 | few
TGTGCCAGTAGTAGCAACCGAAAAGAGACCCAGTACTTC | CASSSNRKETQYF | TRBJ2-5 | NA | TRBV19 | NA
TGTGCCAGCAGCCAAGACTTGGCGTACCAAGAGACCCAGTACTTC | CASSQDLAYQETQYF | TRBJ2-5 | NA | TRBV7-9 | many
TGTGCCAGCAGAGATGCAGGGGGAGAGACCCAGTACTTC | CASRDAGGETQYF | TRBJ2-5 | TRBD1 | TRBV7-9 | many
TGCAGTGCTAGGACAGGGTTAGGCACAGATACGCAGTATTTT | CSARTGLGTDTQYF | TRBJ2-3 | TRBD1 | TRBV20-1 | few
TGCGCCAGCAGTGAGTCGAACGCTGAAGCTTTCTTT | CASSESNAEAFF | TRBJ1-1 | NA | TRBV10-1 | NA
TGTGCCAGCAGGACAGGGATGAACACCGGGGAGCTGTTTTTT | CASRTGMNTGELFF | TRBJ2-2 | TRBD1 | TRBV6-6 | many
TGCGCCAGCAGCTTTGGGGACAGGGGGCCAAACACTGAAGCTTTCTTT | CASSFGDRGPNTEAFF | TRBJ1-1 | TRBD1 | TRBV5-1 | many
TGTGCCAGCAGGACAGGGGAGGCCGGGGAGCTGTTTTTT | CASRTGEAGELFF | TRBJ2-2 | TRBD1 | TRBV6-5 | NA
TGTGCCAGCAGCCCACGACGGCAGCGGGGGGCAAGTGCGGAGACCCAGTACTTC | CASSPRRQRGASAETQYF | TRBJ2-5 | TRBD2 | TRBV7-9 | many
TGTGCCAGCAGCTTACAGAACACTGAAGCTTTCTTT | CASSLQNTEAFF | TRBJ1-1 | NA | TRBV11-3 | NA
TGTGCCAGCAGCTTATTTTCCGGGACAGGGGTCTCACCCCTCCACTTT | CASSLFSGTGVSPLHF | TRBJ1-6 | TRBD1 | TRBV7-2 | NA
TGTGCCAGCAGTTTATCCCGGCCTTCTAACTATGGCTACACCTTC | CASSLSRPSNYGYTF | TRBJ1-2 | NA | TRBV12-3/TRBV12-4 | NA
TGTGCCAGCAGTTACGACAGGAGGGGCCAAGAGACCCAGTACTTC | CASSYDRRGQETQYF | TRBJ2-5 | NA | TRBV6-5 | NA
TGTGCCAGCAGCCCCGGCGGGTTAACTAATGAAAAACTGTTTTTT | CASSPGGLTNEKLFF | TRBJ1-4 | NA | TRBV11-2 | NA
TGTGCCAGCAGCCCCAGGGGGCGCGGGTCCTATGGCTACACCTTC | CASSPRGRGSYGYTF | TRBJ1-2 | TRBD1 | TRBV7-8 | NA
TGTGCCAGCAGCTTGGAGTCGGAGGGTAACTATGGCTACACCTTC | CASSLESEGNYGYTF | TRBJ1-2 | NA | TRBV5-5 | many
TGTGCCTGGAGTTTGGGAGGCGACCAGTACTTC | CAWSLGGDQYF | TRBJ2-5 | NA | TRBV30 | many
TGTGCCAGTAGTGCACTAGCGGGGGGGCTGGAGACCCAGTACTTC | CASSALAGGLETQYF | TRBJ2-5 | TRBD2 | TRBV19 | many
TGTGCCAGCTCAGCGAGCATGGGGACTGAAGCTTTCTTT | CASSASMGTEAFF | TRBJ1-1 | NA | TRBV18 | few
TGCGCCAGCAGCCAAGACGGGGGATGGAGGAATGAAAAACTGTTTTTT | CASSQDGGWRNEKLFF | TRBJ1-4 | NA | TRBV4-1 | few
TGTGCCAGCAGCACCCGTGGGGGTTATGAGCAGTACTTC | CASSTRGGYEQYF | TRBJ2-7 | NA | TRBV7-8 | NA
TGTGCCAGCAGTACGGGGGGGACGAGGACTGAAGCTTTCTTT | CASSTGGTRTEAFF | TRBJ1-1 | NA | TRBV6-5 | few
TGTGCCAGCAGCCCGGGACAGACCGTTTACAATGAGCAGTTCTTC | CASSPGQTVYNEQFF | TRBJ2-1 | TRBD1 | TRBV14 | many
TGTGCCAGCAGGCAGGGGGCTGAAGGTGAAAAACTGTTTTTT | CASRQGAEGEKLFF | TRBJ1-4 | TRBD1 | TRBV12-3/TRBV12-4 | many
TGTGCCAGCAGCCCGGGGGGGCTCAATGAGCAGTTCTTC | CASSPGGLNEQFF | TRBJ2-1 | TRBD2 | TRBV7-9 | many
TGTGCCAGCAGCTTAGGGGCTGGGGGCTACACCTTC | CASSLGAGGYTF | TRBJ1-2 | NA | TRBV7-2 | NA
TGTGCCAGCAGTTTAGGGGGACTCTCCTACGAGCAGTACTTC | CASSLGGLSYEQYF | TRBJ2-7 | NA | TRBV12-3/TRBV12-4 | many
TGCGCCAGCAAGAGACAGGTATCTCAATCCAACTATGGCTACACCTTC | CASKRQVSQSNYGYTF | TRBJ1-2 | NA | TRBV5-1 | NA
TGCGCCAGCAGCCAAAAACTAGCGGGGGCCAAAAACATTCAGTACTTC | CASSQKLAGAKNIQYF | TRBJ2-4 | TRBD2 | TRBV4-1 | few
TGTGCCAGCAGTCGGGGACAGGCGGGGGGCGATACGCAGTATTTT | CASSRGQAGGDTQYF | TRBJ2-3 | NA | TRBV12-3/TRBV12-4 | many
TGTGCCAGCAGTGGCGGGACTAAGAAAGAGACCCAGTACTTC | CASSGGTKKETQYF | TRBJ2-5 | TRBD2 | TRBV12-3/TRBV12-4 | few